This TCR beta chain was found in a study of blood T cell repertoires in COVID-19. Study-level background: Sites in the United States, Italy and Spain provided acute and convalescent COVID-19 samples. PBMCs, B-cell-depleted T cells, or T cells provided the cDNA or gDNA that made up the material.

Germline lookup yields CDR1 SGHVS and CDR2 FQNEAQ. CDR3 length equals 19 residues. V was pared by 2 bases and J by 10 bases, with 27 bases between. In the study's own analysis: Estimated nucleated cell counts came from reference gene primer amplification. Sequencing used immunoSEQ multiplex PCR; TCRdb keeps in-frame clones, though not all of them. The V and J calls and the clone size are those of that table, but D and trimming were determined from the DNA. The table has around 190,000 clones, approximately 80% seen once. In its sample, this clone was seen a few times. The rearrangement links TRBV7-8 to TRBJ1-6; D is possibly TRBD1 (5 bases). The sequence was obtained from a woman aged 45-59 years with acute or convalescent COVID-19. The specimen was peripheral blood. CDR3 nucleotides: TGTGCCAGCAGCTTAATTGGCAGGAGGAGCGGGGCGGCGGGCTCACCCCTCCACTTT. The encoded protein is CASSLIGRRSGAAGSPLHF. Based on the CDR3 plus reference TRBV7-8 and TRBJ1-6, the full variable domain is GAGVSQSPRYKVAKRGQDVALRCDPISGHVSLFWYQQALGQGPEFLTYFQNEAQLDKSGLPSDRFFAERPEGSVSTLKIQRTQQEDSAVYLCASSLIGRRSGAAGSPLHFGNGTRLTVT.